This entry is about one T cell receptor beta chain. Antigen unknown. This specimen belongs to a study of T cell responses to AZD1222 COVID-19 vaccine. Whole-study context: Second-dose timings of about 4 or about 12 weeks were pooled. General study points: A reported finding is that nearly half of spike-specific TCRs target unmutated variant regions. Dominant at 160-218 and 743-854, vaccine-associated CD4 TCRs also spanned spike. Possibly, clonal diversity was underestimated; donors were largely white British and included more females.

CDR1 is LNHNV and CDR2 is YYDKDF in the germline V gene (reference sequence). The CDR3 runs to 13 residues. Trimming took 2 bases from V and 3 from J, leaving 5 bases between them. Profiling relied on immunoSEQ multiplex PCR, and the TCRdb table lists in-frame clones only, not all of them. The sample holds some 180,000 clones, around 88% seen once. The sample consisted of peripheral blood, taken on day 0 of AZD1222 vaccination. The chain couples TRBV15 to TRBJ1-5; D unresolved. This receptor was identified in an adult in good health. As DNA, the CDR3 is TGTGCCACCAGCAGACAGGCCAATCAGCCCCAGCATTTT. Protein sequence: CATSRQANQPQHF. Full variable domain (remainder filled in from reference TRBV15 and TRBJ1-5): DAMVIQNPRYQVTQFGKPVTLSCSQTLNHNVMYWYQQKSSQAPKLLFHYYDKDFNNEADTPDNFQSRRPNTSFCFLDIRSPGLGDTAMYLCATSRQANQPQHFGDGTRLSIL.